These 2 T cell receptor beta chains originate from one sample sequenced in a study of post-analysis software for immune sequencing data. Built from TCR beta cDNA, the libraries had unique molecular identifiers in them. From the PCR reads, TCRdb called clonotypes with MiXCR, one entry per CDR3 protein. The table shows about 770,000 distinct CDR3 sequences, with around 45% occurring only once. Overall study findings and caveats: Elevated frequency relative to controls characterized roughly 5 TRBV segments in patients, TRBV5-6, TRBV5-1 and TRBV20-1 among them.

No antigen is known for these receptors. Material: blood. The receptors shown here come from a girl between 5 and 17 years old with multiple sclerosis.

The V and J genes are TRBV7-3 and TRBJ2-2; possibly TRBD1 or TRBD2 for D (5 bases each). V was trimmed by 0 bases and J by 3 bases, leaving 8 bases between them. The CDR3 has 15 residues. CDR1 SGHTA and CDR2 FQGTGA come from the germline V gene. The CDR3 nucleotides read TGTGCCAGCAGCTTAACCGGGGCCGACACCGGGGAGCTGTTTTTT. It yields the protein CASSLTGADTGELFF.

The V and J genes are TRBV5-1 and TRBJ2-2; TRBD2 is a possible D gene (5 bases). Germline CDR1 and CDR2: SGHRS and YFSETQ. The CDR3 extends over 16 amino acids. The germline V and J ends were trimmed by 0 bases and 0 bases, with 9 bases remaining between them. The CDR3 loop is CASSLALDSNTGELFF. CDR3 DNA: TGCGCCAGCAGCTTGGCCTTGGACTCGAACACCGGGGAGCTGTTTTTT.